The clone carrying this T cell receptor (beta chain) came up many times. The sample comes from a study of metastatic and nonmetastatic thyroid tumors. In the source study's methods: For papillary thyroid cancer, a distant-metastasis classifier was constructed from CDR3 differences observed across clinicopathological groups. TCRdb re-clonotyped the PCR reads via MiXCR. The V and J calls were determined by TCRdb, not by the authors. This sample has 20,000 to 25,000 clones; around 21% occur once, and the top ten carry 28%. Patients had received no treatment of any kind before thyroid surgery. This sequence was found in a female donor with papillary thyroid cancer or a benign thyroid nodule (not recorded which). Some clones in this sample may be carry-over from other donors' samples. The material sequenced was blood.

This CDR3 is CASGPTETQYF. As DNA, the CDR3 is TGTGCCAGCGGGCCCACGGAGACCCAGTACTTC. V is TRBV7-2 and J is TRBJ2-5, with D hard to call. The germline CDR1 and CDR2 sequences are SGHTA and FQGNSA. There are 11 residues in the CDR3. Trimming shortened V by 8 bases and J by 5 bases, and 9 bases separated the two germline ends.